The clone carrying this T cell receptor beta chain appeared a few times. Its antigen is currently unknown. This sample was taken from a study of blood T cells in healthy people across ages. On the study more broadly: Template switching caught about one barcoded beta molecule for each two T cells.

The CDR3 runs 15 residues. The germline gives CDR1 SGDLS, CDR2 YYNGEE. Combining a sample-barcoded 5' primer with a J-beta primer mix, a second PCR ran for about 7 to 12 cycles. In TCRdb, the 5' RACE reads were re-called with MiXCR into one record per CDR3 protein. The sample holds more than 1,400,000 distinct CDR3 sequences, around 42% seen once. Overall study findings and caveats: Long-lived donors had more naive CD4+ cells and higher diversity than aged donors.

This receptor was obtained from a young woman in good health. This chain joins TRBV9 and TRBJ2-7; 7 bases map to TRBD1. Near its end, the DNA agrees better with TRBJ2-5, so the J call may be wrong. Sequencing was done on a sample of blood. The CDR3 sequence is CASSPNPTGRETQYF. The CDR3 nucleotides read TGTGCCAGCAGCCCGAACCCGACAGGGCGAGAGACCCAGTACTTC.